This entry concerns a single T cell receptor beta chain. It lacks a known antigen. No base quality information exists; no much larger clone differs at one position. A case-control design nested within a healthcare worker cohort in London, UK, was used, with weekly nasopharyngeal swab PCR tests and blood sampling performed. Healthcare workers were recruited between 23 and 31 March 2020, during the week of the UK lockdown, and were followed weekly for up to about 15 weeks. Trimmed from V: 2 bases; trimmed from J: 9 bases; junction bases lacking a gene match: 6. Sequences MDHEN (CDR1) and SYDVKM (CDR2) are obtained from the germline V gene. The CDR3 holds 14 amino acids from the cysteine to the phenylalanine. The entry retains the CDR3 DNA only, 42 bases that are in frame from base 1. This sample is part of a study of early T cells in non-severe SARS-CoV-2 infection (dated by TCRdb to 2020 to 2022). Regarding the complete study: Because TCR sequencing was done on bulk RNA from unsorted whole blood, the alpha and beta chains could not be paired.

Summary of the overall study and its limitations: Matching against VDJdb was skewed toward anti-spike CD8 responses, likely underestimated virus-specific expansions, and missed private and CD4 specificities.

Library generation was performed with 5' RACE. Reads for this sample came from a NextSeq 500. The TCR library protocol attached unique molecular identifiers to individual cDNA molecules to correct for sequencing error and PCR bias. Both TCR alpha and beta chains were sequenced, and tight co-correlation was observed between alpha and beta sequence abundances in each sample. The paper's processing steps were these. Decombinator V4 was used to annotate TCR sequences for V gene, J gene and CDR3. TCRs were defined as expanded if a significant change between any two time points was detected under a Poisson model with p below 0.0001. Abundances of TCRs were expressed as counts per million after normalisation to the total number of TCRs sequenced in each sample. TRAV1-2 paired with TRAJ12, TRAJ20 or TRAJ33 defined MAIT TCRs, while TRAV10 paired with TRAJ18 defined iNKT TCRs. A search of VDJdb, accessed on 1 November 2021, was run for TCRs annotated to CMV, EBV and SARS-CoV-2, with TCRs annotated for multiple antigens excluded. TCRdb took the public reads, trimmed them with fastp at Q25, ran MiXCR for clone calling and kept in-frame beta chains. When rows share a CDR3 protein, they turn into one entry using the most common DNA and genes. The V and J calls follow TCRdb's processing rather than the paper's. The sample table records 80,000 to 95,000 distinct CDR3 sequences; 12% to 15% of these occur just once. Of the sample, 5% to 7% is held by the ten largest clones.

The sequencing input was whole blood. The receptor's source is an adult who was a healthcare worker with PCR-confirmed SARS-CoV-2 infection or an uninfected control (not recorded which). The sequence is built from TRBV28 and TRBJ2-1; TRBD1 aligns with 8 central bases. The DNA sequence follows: TGTGCCAGCAGTTTAGGCCAGGGGGCTACTGAGCAGTTCTTC. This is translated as CASSLGQGATEQFF.